This TCR beta chain was identified during a study of OX40 agonist ivuxolimab in advanced cancers. Study conclusions and caveats: In the 0.1-3.0 mg/kg groups, partial responders showed among the lowest expansion. Researchers did not establish what antigens the expanded peripheral T cells target.

Germline assignment: CDR1 SGHRS and CDR2 YFSETQ. Trimming removed 0 bases at V and 4 bases at J, with 11 bases between. CDR3 length equals 14 residues. Sequencing used immunoSEQ multiplex PCR; TCRdb keeps in-frame clones, though not all of them. The sample lists tens of thousands of clones, 90% seen once, with 1.5% to 2% in the top ten. On this clone itself: The antigen remains unidentified.

The source of this sequence is an adult with an advanced solid tumor such as melanoma, head and neck, liver or kidney cancer. The rearrangement joins TRBV5-1 to TRBJ2-7; a possible D gene is TRBD1 (6 bases). This material consisted of CD4+ or CD8+ T cells sorted from blood, taken in a trial of the OX40 agonist ivuxolimab. CDR3 in amino acids: CASSLDRVLYEQYF. The CDR3 DNA is TGCGCCAGCAGCTTGGACAGGGTTCTTTACGAGCAGTACTTC.